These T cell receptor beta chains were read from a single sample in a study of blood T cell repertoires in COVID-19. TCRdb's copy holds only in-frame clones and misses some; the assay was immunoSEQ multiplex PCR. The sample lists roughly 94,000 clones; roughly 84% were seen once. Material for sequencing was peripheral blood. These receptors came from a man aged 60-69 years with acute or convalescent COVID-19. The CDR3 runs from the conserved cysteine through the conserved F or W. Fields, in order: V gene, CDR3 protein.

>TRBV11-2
CASSSHGLAGGLIEQFF
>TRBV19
CASSGQSFYGYTF
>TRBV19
CASSEGSMNTEAFF
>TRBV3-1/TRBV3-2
CASSQDHEGILTF
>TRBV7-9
CASSDTGTGNTIYF
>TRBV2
CASSVDGGTEAFF
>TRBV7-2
CASSSRDGYEQYF
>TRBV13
CASSLHPGGGNTIYF
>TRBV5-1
CASSLVLNEQFF
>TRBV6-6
CASKLGTTNEKLFF
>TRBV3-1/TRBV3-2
CASSQDIGGGELFF
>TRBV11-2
CASSLTSGGLYEQYF
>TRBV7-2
CASSPQVGTGGYEKLFF
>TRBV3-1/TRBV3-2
CASSPAGYPSGHGYTF
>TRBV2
CASSRNLGNQPQHF
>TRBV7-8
CASSLGRTSGGSADTQYF
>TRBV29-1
CSVGEQPQHF
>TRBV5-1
CASSLETGDNQPQHF
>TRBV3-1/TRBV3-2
CASGLPRDTQYF
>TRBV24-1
CATSDLPGPRGSLLHYEQYF
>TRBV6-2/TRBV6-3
CASSFTLRGGPNYGYTF
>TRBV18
CASSSQGIENTIYF
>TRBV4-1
CASSGPRNTEAFF
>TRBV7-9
CASSLEQGGVLPGNTIYF
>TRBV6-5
CATTRGENEQFF
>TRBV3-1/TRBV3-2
CASSQEGTSWGELFF
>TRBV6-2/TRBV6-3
CASSPAGTGIKEQYF
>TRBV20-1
CSASQISSYNEQFF
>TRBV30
CAWSRRQYYGYTF
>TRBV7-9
CASAQLANTGELFF
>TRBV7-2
CASSLNLLAGQINNEQFF
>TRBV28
CASRPKRGGYNEQFF
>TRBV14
CASSQQQGKTEAFF
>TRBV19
CASSPDRGKGSPLHF
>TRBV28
CASSLPTSGGAQNEQFF
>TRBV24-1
CATSGLNAGPQHF
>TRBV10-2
CASSDRGAYNGYTF
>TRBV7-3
CASSLMRETEAFF
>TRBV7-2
CASSFRDRGTEAFF
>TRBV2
CARETRGIAYEQYF
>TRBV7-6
CASSDSWGRGGNTEAFF
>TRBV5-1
CASRGTGFSGNTIYF
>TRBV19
CATQGTGSGNTIYF
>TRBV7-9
CASSLAGGDLGTQYF
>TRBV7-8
CASSTRQGGTNEKLFF
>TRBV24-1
CATSDYAGTQYF
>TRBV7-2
CASSLAPDTNYGYTF
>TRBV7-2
CASSPLIGATLQYGYTF
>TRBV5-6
CASSLAGEAFF
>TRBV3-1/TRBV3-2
CASSLGGYAGYTF
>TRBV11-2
CASSVNQETQYF
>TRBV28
CASSPGQGPQSYTF
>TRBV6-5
CASSYWDRGSNQPQHF
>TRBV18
CASSPLPGSTDTQYF
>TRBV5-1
CASRGLDGIETQYF
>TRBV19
CASSAPGENVAKNIQYF